Listed below are T cell receptor beta chains from one sample, sequenced in a study of shared clonotypes between healthy human individuals. TCRdb keeps only in-frame clones here, not all; method: immunoSEQ multiplex PCR. There are roughly 2 million clones in the sample; over 85% occur only once, and 0.85% to 1.3% lies in the top ten. The sample comprised naive CD8+ T cells sorted from blood. Every receptor here comes from a man aged 18 to 35 in good health. Each CDR3 is given with its conserved first and last residue. The D gene is left open where the match is weak. The listing skips clone size in some rows; elsewhere it reads once, few, many or a size class.

J,V,size,D,DNA,CDR3
TRBJ2-7,TRBV6-1,.,TRBD1,TGTGCCAGCAGTGAGACAGGGGGCCCAATTGACTACGAGCAGTACTTC,CASSETGGPIDYEQYF
TRBJ2-2,TRBV10-3,.,.,TGTGCCATCAGTACTCTCGGAGGGGTCGGTACCGGGGAGCTGTTTTTT,CAISTLGGVGTGELFF
TRBJ1-4,TRBV30,.,TRBD1,TGTGCCTGGAGTTACCAGGGGGTTGAAGAAAAACTGTTTTTT,CAWSYQGVEEKLFF
TRBJ2-7,TRBV13,.,.,TGTGCCAGCAGCTTTGGGGCTGAAGGCTACGAGCAGTACTTC,CASSFGAEGYEQYF
TRBJ2-2,TRBV6-6,once,.,TGTGCCAGCAGTTACGTCGCCGGGGAGCTGTTTTTT,CASSYVAGELFF
TRBJ2-5,TRBV13,.,TRBD1,TGTGCCAGCAGCGAGACAGGGCAAGAGACCCAGTACTTC,CASSETGQETQYF
TRBJ2-1,TRBV5-1,few,.,TGCGCCAGCAGCTTAGACGGGGATTGGGATGAGCAGTTCTTC,CASSLDGDWDEQFF
TRBJ2-5,TRBV28,.,TRBD2,TGTGCCAGCACTCCGGGACTAGCCCCAGAGACCCAGTACTTC,CASTPGLAPETQYF
TRBJ2-7,TRBV14,.,.,TGTGCCAGCGGAAAAGGGGCCTCCGAGCAGTACTTC,CASGKGASEQYF
TRBJ2-1,TRBV27,.,.,TGTGCCAGCAGCCGGACAGTGAACAATGAGCAGTTCTTC,CASSRTVNNEQFF
TRBJ1-2,TRBV5-1,.,.,TGCGCCAGCAGCCAATTGGAACATTGGTGGAGGGATGACTATGGCTACACCTTC,CASSQLEHWWRDDYGYTF
TRBJ1-2,TRBV6-4,.,.,TGTGCCAGCAGTGACGGACTAGGCTATGGCTACACCTTC,CASSDGLGYGYTF
TRBJ2-7,TRBV19,.,TRBD1,TGTGCCAGTAGTATATGGGGACAGGGGTTTTACGAGCAGTACTTC,CASSIWGQGFYEQYF
TRBJ2-6,TRBV9,.,.,TGTGCCAGCAGCGAGGGAGGGGGCTCCTCTGGGGCCAACGTCCTGACTTTC,CASSEGGGSSGANVLTF
TRBJ2-7,TRBV7-9,.,.,TGTGCCAGCAGCCCCAATACCTACGAGCAGTACTTC,CASSPNTYEQYF
TRBJ2-1,TRBV21-1,.,.,TGTGCCAGCAGCTTCCCGAAGTCGGGCTACTTCGGCAATGAGCAGTTCTTC,CASSFPKSGYFGNEQFF
TRBJ2-7,TRBV6-1,.,.,TGTGCCAGCAGTGAATCCGGGCTAGCGCGGGAGCAGTACTTC,CASSESGLAREQYF
TRBJ1-2,TRBV4-1,.,.,TGCGCCAGCAGGTACGACGCTGGCGGGGGGGATGGCTACACCTTC,CASRYDAGGGDGYTF
TRBJ2-5,TRBV5-6,.,.,TGTGCCGGCACACCCCTAGGGGGGGCAGGAGAGACCCAGTACTTC,CAGTPLGGAGETQYF
TRBJ2-1,TRBV4-3,.,.,TGCGCCAGCAGCCAAGGGGGTGAAATGCTGGATGAGCAGTTCTTC,CASSQGGEMLDEQFF
TRBJ2-2,TRBV7-9,.,.,TGTGCCAGCAGCCAGATCCGGCTCCCCGGGGAGCTGTTTTTT,CASSQIRLPGELFF
TRBJ2-3,TRBV29-1,.,.,TGCAGCGTTTATGGTAGCGGCACAGATACGCAGTATTTT,CSVYGSGTDTQYF
TRBJ2-2,TRBV2,.,.,TGTGCCAGCAGTGTTAGTCCGAACACCGGGGAGCTGTTTTTT,CASSVSPNTGELFF
TRBJ1-1,TRBV18,.,.,TGTGCCAGCTCACCCCACGGACAGCTCTTGAACACTGAAGCTTTCTTT,CASSPHGQLLNTEAFF
TRBJ2-5,TRBV7-6,.,TRBD2,TGTGCCAGCAGCCTGGCGGGGGGGGCAGAGACCCAGTACTTC,CASSLAGGAETQYF
TRBJ2-7,TRBV6-5,.,.,TGTGCCAGCAGTTACGTTGGGACCGAGTACGAGCAGTACTTC,CASSYVGTEYEQYF
TRBJ2-5,TRBV10-1,.,TRBD1,TGCGCCAGCAGTGGAGCTTTGGGACAGGGACAAGAGACCCAGTACTTC,CASSGALGQGQETQYF
TRBJ1-4,TRBV2,.,.,TGTGCCGGACGGGTGGGGCTAGGTACTAATGAAAAACTGTTTTTT,CAGRVGLGTNEKLFF
TRBJ2-7,TRBV5-5,.,.,TGTGCCAGCAGCTTGATACAGCTTAACTCCTACGAGCAGTACTTC,CASSLIQLNSYEQYF
TRBJ2-2,TRBV5-6,.,.,TGTGCCAGCAGCTTGTGGGGGACCGGGGAGCTGTTTTTT,CASSLWGTGELFF
TRBJ1-1,TRBV11-3,.,TRBD1,TGTGCCAGCAGCCCTGGGACAGGGGGGACTGAAGCTTTCTTT,CASSPGTGGTEAFF
TRBJ2-3,TRBV7-9,.,TRBD1,TGTGCCAGCAGCTTTGGACAGGGGAACAAAGATACGCAGTATTTT,CASSFGQGNKDTQYF
TRBJ1-2,TRBV7-8,.,TRBD1,TGTGCCAGCAGCTTAGGCCCCGGGACAGCCTATGGCTACACCTTC,CASSLGPGTAYGYTF
TRBJ1-6,TRBV6-1,.,.,TGTGCCAGCAGTGAAGGACGGATCCTAGTAGACTCCTATAATTCACCCCTCCACTTT,CASSEGRILVDSYNSPLHF
TRBJ2-3,TRBV6-5,.,.,TGTGCCAGCAGTTTTGTGCAGGGACAAGATACGCAGTATTTT,CASSFVQGQDTQYF
TRBJ2-7,TRBV5-5,.,.,TGTGCCAGCAGACCCACAGGGTCCGGCTACGAGCAGTACTTC,CASRPTGSGYEQYF
TRBJ2-3,TRBV9,.,TRBD2,TGTGCCAGCAGCGTAGGGCTAGCGGACGGAGATACGCAGTATTTT,CASSVGLADGDTQYF
TRBJ1-6,TRBV27,.,.,TGTGCCAGCAGTTTATCAAGCGGGGAGTATAATTCACCCCTCCACTTT,CASSLSSGEYNSPLHF
TRBJ2-1,TRBV6-1,.,.,TGTGCCAGCGAGGGCTCCTACAATGAGCAGTTCTTC,CASEGSYNEQFF
TRBJ2-7,TRBV18,.,.,TGTGCCAGCTCACCAAGTTTAAACCACGAGCAGTACTTC,CASSPSLNHEQYF
TRBJ2-1,TRBV7-9,.,TRBD2,TGTGCCAGCAGCTTAGCCCTGTCGGGAGGACACTACAATGAGCAGTTCTTC,CASSLALSGGHYNEQFF
TRBJ2-7,TRBV9,few,TRBD1,TGTGCCAGCAGCGTAGGAGCAGGGGGCCCTGACGAGCAGTACTTC,CASSVGAGGPDEQYF
TRBJ1-2,TRBV4-1,.,.,TGCGCCAGCAGCCAAGAGGGGACTGGTGGCTACACCTTC,CASSQEGTGGYTF
TRBJ2-7,TRBV7-8,.,.,TGTGCCAGCAGCTTAGCCCCAATGGGGGGTTCCTACGAGCAGTACTTC,CASSLAPMGGSYEQYF
TRBJ1-4,TRBV2,.,.,TGTGCCAGCAGGGAGGGAGGATCAAGGGAAAAACTGTTTTTT,CASREGGSREKLFF
TRBJ2-1,TRBV2,.,.,TGTGCCAGCACGACAGCCGATTACAATGAGCAGTTCTTC,CASTTADYNEQFF
TRBJ2-1,TRBV4-1,.,TRBD1,TGCGCCAGCAGCCTTCTTGGGACAGGGTACAATGAGCAGTTCTTC,CASSLLGTGYNEQFF
TRBJ2-2,TRBV11-2,.,.,TGTGCCAGCAGCCTAGGGACTTACACCGGGGAGCTGTTTTTT,CASSLGTYTGELFF
TRBJ2-7,TRBV30,.,.,TGTGCCTGGAGCTTGGGGTCCGAGCAGTACTTC,CAWSLGSEQYF